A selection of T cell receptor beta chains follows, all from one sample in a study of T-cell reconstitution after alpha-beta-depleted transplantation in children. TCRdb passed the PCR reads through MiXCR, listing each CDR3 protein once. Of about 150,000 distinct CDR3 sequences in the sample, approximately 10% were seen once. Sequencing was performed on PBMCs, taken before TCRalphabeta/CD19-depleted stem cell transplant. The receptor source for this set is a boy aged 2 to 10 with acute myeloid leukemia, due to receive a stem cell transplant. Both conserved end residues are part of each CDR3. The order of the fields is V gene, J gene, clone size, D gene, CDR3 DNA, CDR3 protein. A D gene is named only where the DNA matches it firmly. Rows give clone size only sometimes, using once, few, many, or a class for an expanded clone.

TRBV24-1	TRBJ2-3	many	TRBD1	TGTGCCACCAGTGACCCGTCCGAGGGGGCAGGGGGCGTAGATACGCAGTATTTT	CATSDPSEGAGGVDTQYF
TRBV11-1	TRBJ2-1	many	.	TGTGCCAGCAGCCCAGCCTGGGGGACGACTCTCAATGAGCAGTTCTTC	CASSPAWGTTLNEQFF
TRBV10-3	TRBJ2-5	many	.	TGTGCCATCAGTGACGTGGGGGCCTCCCCCAAGTACTTC	CAISDVGASPKYF
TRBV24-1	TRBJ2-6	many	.	TGTGCCACCAGTGATTCAGTGGCTGGGGCCAACGTCCTGACTTTC	CATSDSVAGANVLTF
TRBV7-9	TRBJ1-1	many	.	TGTGCCAGCAGCTTAGTGGGAGTCGCTGAAGCTTTCTTT	CASSLVGVAEAFF
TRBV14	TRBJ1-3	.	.	TGTGCCAGCAGCCGCAGGGGCCGACCGCCTGGAAACACCATATATTTT	CASSRRGRPPGNTIYF
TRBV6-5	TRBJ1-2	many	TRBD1	TGTGCCAGCGGATGGACAGGGGGGAACTATGGCTACACCTTC	CASGWTGGNYGYTF
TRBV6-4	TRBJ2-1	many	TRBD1	TGTGCCAGCAGTGAGGACAGGGGAGGGAATGAGCAGTTCTTC	CASSEDRGGNEQFF
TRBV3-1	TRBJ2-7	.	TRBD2	TGTGCCAGCAGCCAAACTAGCGCGAGCTCCTACGAGCAGTACTTC	CASSQTSASSYEQYF
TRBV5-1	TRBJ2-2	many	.	TGCGCCAGCAGCTTACCGATAGCAAACACCGGGGAGCTGTTTTTT	CASSLPIANTGELFF
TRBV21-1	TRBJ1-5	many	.	TGTGCCAGCAGCAAAGGGGTTAGGAGGGGAGTAAACAATCAGCCCCAGCATTTT	CASSKGVRRGVNNQPQHF
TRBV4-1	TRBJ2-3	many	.	TGCGCCAGCAGCCAAGAATCTGGGTCGGGGGGCTTCTACACAGATACGCAGTATTTT	CASSQESGSGGFYTDTQYF
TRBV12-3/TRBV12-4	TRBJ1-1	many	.	TGTGCCAGCAGACCCGGGAGGAGGGGGGTTGAAGCTTTCTTT	CASRPGRRGVEAFF
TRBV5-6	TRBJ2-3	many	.	TGTGCCAGCAGCCCTTATCCCGGCGGGCGCTCCACAGATACGCAGTATTTT	CASSPYPGGRSTDTQYF
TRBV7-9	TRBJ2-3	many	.	TGTGCCAGCAGTCGAGACTGGATGGGCACAGATACGCAGTATTTT	CASSRDWMGTDTQYF
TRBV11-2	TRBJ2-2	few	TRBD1	TGTGCCAGCAGCCTCTACCGGGACAGTCTTTGGCTGTTTTTT	CASSLYRDSLWLFF
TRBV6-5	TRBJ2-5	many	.	TGTGCCAGCAGTTACAGCCCGGGCGAGACCCAGTACTTC	CASSYSPGETQYF
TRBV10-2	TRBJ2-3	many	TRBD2	TGCGCCAGCAGTGCTAGCGGGGGGTCTTACCGCACAGATACGCAGTATTTT	CASSASGGSYRTDTQYF
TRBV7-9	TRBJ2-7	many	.	TGTGCCAGCAGCAAGGACAGTTCCTACGAGCAGTACTTC	CASSKDSSYEQYF
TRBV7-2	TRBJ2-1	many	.	TGTGCCAGCAGCTTGGTAGACTACAATGAGCAGTTCTTC	CASSLVDYNEQFF
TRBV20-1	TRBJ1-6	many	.	TGCAGTGCTAGGGACAGTTTTAGCTCCTATAATTCACCCCTCCACTTT	CSARDSFSSYNSPLHF
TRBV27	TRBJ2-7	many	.	TGTGCCAGCAGTCTCTCTTGGGGCTACAACTACGAGCAGTACTTC	CASSLSWGYNYEQYF
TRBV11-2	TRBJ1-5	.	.	TGTGCCAGCAGCTTCGATGACCAGAAGCCCCAGCATTTT	CASSFDDQKPQHF
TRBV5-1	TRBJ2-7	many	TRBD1	TGCGCCAGCAGCTCGGGCCCGGGGACAGGACGCGAGCAGTACTTC	CASSSGPGTGREQYF
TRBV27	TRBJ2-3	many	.	TGTGCCAGCAACCCGGGGGTCACAGGCGATACGCAGTATTTT	CASNPGVTGDTQYF
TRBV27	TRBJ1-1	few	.	TGTGCCAGCAGTTTACGTCCAGGGGAGACTGAAGCTTTCTTT	CASSLRPGETEAFF
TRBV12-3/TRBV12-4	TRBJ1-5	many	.	TGTGCCAGCAGTCAGGACGGGTACAATCAGCCCCAGCATTTT	CASSQDGYNQPQHF
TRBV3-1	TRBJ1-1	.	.	TGTGCCAGCAGCCAAGTAGGCACTGAAGCTTTCTTT	CASSQVGTEAFF
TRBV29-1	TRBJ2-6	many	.	TGCAGCGTCTGGGGGGATTCTGGGGCCAACGTCCTGACTTTC	CSVWGDSGANVLTF
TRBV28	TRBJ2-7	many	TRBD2	TGTGCCAGCAGTTTAGCGGGAGTATCGTACGAGCAGTACTTC	CASSLAGVSYEQYF
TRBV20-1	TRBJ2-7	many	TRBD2	TGCAGTGCTAGACCGCTAGCGGAAGGTCCCTACGAGCAGTACTTC	CSARPLAEGPYEQYF
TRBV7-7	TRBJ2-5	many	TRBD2	TGTGCCAGCAGCGCGCTAGCGGGAGAGACCCAGTACTTC	CASSALAGETQYF
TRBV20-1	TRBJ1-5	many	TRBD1	TGCAGTGCCGCATGGACAGGGGCTCAGCCCCAGCATTTT	CSAAWTGAQPQHF
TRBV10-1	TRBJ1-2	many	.	TGCGCCAGCAGTGAGGACGGAAGCTATGGCTACACCTTC	CASSEDGSYGYTF
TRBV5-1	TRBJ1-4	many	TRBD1	TGCGCCAGCAGCCTAGGGACAGGGCGGGAAAAACTGTTTTTT	CASSLGTGREKLFF
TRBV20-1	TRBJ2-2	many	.	TGCAGTGCGTCCGGGACTGGGAACACCGGGGAGCTGTTTTTT	CSASGTGNTGELFF
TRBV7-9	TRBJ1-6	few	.	TGTGCCAGCAGCTCCGGGTCAACTAATTCACCCCTCCACTTT	CASSSGSTNSPLHF
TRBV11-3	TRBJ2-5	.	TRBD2	TGTGCCAGCAGCTTAGGAGTTCGCGGGGGGGCCCGGGAGACCCAGTACTTC	CASSLGVRGGARETQYF
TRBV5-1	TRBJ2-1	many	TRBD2	TGCGCCAGCAGGTCTTTTGAGAGTAGCGGGAGGGAATACAATGAGCAGTTCTTC	CASRSFESSGREYNEQFF
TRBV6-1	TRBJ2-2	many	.	TGTGCCAGCATCCCTTCAGGCGCAGGGACCGGGGAGCTGTTTTTT	CASIPSGAGTGELFF
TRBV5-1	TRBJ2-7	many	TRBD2	TGCGCCAGCAGCTTTACGACTAGCGGGAGTTACGAGCAGTACTTC	CASSFTTSGSYEQYF
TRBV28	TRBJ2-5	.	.	TGTGCCAGCAGTTTAAGCGACCACCAAGAGACCCAGTACTTC	CASSLSDHQETQYF
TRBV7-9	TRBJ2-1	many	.	TGTGCCAGCAGCTTACTCCCCTTGCGAGACGCCTACAATGAGCAGTTCTTC	CASSLLPLRDAYNEQFF
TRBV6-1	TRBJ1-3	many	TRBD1	TGTGCCAGCAGTGGACCGGGACAGATTGCTGGAAACACCATATATTTT	CASSGPGQIAGNTIYF
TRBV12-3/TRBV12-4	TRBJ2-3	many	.	TGTGCCAGCAGTTTATTCCAGGGTAGCACAGATACGCAGTATTTT	CASSLFQGSTDTQYF
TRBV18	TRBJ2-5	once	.	TGTGCCTGCTCCCCTAATCAAGAGACCCAGTACTTC	CACSPNQETQYF